The 8 T cell receptor beta chains reported below all come from one sample, sequenced in a study of blood T cell repertoires in COVID-19. Method: immunoSEQ multiplex PCR; TCRdb's copy keeps in-frame clones and lacks some. This repertoire shows 100,000 or so clones, roughly four fifths found once; its top ten account for about 9.9%. Material: peripheral blood. These receptor sequences come from a man aged 35 to 55 with active or convalescent COVID-19.

About this clone: The limits of the CDR3 on the DNA are not certain, so only TCRdb's listed CDR3 is given. The V gene is TRBV10-1, the J gene TRBJ1-5; TRBD1 is the table's D call and was not checked against the DNA. CDR1 is WNHNN, CDR2 SYGVQD, per germline (reference sequence). The CDR3 length equals 16 residues, ends included. CDR3 residues: CASREVFWQDNQPQHF.

This chain joins TRBV29-1 and TRBJ1-3, with D unresolved. CDR3 size: 12 residues. The V gene's germline CDR1 is SQVTM and CDR2 ANQGSEA. V was trimmed by 7 bases and J by 1 base, leaving 8 bases between them. As DNA, the CDR3 is TGCAGCGGGAGGTTTTCTGGAAACACCATATATTTT. Its translation: CSGRFSGNTIYF.

This clone was recorded only once. This chain connects TRBV6-1 to TRBJ2-5, with a weak D call TRBD1 (5 bases). Looked up from germline, CDR1 is MNHNS and CDR2 is SASEGT. CDR3 length: 16 amino acids. V was cut by 0 bases and J by 2 bases, with 13 bases left in between. The CDR3 region has the DNA TGTGCCAGCAGTGAAGCGACAACAGGTGGGCAAGAGACCCAGTACTTC. It codes for CASSEATTGGQETQYF.

The rearrangement links TRBV2 to TRBJ1-2; the match to TRBD1 covers 8 bases. The ends lost 3 bases at V and 4 bases at J; junction bases unmatched: 7. The CDR3 consists of 15 residues. The germline V gene encodes CDR1 SNHLY and CDR2 FYNNEI. The CDR3 region is CASSDGQGHRYGYTF. CDR3 sequence (DNA): TGTGCCAGCAGTGATGGACAGGGACATCGCTATGGCTACACCTTC.

This clone has just a few counts. The chain carries TRBV5-4 and TRBJ2-3, with TRBD2 matching 9 bases. V was clipped by 2 bases and J by 4 bases; unmatched bases: 5. The germline V gene encodes CDR1 SGHNT and CDR2 YYREEE (reference sequence). The CDR3 spans 15 residues. The CDR3 DNA is TGTGCCAGCAGCTTTGGCGGGGGGGCCGCAGATACGCAGTATTTT. The encoded protein is CASSFGGGAADTQYF.

The genes are TRBV6-6 and TRBJ1-1, with 7 bases that match TRBD1. V lost 8 bases to trimming and J lost 4 bases; unmatched junction nucleotides: 7. Germline V gene lookup returns CDR1 MNHNY and CDR2 SVGAGI (reference sequence). This CDR3 has 13 residues. In nucleotides, the CDR3 is TGTGCCAGCCAGGACAGGAGGGGCACTGAAGCTTTCTTT. Translation gives CASQDRRGTEAFF.

This clone was seen just once. The chain joins TRBV9 to TRBJ2-5, with TRBD1 matching 7 bases. J lost 2 bases, V lost 4 bases, and 8 bases had no gene match. CDR1 is SGDLS, CDR2 YYNGEE, per germline. The length of the CDR3 is 15 residues. The CDR3 is CASSLNLGQQETQYF. The CDR3 nucleotides read TGTGCCAGCAGCTTAAATTTGGGACAGCAAGAGACCCAGTACTTC. Using reference TRBV9 and TRBJ2-5 for the parts outside the CDR3, the full variable domain is DSGVTQTPKHLITATGQRVTLRCSPRSGDLSVYWYQQSLDQGLQFLIQYYNGEERAKGNILERFSAQQFPDLHSELNLSSLELGDSALYFCASSLNLGQQETQYFGPGTRLLVL.

This chain links TRBV12-3 or TRBV12-4 with TRBJ1-2; no definite D call. The CDR3 contains 11 residues. The V end was cut by 10 bases, the J end by 4 bases, with 10 bases between. The CDR3 sequence is CATSSGYGYTF. The CDR3 region has the DNA TGTGCCACCTCGTCGGGCTATGGCTACACCTTC.